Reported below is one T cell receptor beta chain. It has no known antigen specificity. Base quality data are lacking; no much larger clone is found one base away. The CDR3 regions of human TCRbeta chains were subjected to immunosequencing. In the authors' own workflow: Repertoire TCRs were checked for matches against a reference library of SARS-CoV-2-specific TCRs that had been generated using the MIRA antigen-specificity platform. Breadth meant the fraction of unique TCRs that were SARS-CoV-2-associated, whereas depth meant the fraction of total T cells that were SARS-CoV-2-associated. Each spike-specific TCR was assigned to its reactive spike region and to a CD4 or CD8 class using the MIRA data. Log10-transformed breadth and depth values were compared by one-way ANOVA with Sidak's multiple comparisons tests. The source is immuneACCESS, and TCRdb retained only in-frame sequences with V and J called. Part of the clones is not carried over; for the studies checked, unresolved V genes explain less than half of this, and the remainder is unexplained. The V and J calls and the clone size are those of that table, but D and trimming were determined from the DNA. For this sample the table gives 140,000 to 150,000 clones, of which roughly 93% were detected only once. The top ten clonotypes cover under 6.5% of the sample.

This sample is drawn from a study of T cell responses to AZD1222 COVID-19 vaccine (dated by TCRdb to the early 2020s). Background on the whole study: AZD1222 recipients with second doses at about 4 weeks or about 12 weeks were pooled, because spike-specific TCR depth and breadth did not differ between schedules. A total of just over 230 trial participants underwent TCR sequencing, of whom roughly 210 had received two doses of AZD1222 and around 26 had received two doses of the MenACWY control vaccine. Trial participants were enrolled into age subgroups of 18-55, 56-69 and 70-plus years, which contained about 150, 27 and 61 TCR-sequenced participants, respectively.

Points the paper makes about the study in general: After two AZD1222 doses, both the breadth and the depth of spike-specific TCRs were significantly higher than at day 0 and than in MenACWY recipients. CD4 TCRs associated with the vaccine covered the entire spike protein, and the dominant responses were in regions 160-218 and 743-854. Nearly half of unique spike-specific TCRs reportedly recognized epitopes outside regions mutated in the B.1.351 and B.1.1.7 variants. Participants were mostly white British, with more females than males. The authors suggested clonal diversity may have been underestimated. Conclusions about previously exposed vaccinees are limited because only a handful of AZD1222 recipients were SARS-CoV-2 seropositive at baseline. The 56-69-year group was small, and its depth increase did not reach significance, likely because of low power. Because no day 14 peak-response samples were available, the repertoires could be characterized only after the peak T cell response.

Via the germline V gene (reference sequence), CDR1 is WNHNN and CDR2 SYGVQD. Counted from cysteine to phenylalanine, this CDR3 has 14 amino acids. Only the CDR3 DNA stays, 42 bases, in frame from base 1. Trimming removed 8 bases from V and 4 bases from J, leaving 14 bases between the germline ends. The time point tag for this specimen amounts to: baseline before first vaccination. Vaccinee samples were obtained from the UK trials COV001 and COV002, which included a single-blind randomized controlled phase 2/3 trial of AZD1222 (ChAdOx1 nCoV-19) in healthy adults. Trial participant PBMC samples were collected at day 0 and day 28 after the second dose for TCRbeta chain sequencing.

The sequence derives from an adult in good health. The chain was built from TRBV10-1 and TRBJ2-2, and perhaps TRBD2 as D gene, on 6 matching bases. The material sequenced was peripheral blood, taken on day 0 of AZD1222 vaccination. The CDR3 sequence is CASSSGERTGELFF. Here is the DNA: TGCGCCAGCTCCTCGGGGGAGCGCACCGGGGAGCTGTTTTTT.